This T cell receptor (beta chain) appears in the sequencing data of a study of shared clonotypes between healthy human individuals. Subsets obtained from CD4+ cells comprised CD45RA+ naive and CD45RA-negative memory cells. Germline-derived CDR1 and CDR2 are ENHRY and SYGVKD. V was pared by 6 bases and J by 5 bases, with 9 bases of the junction left unmatched. This CDR3 is 14 amino acids long. The data were produced by immunoSEQ multiplex PCR, yet TCRdb's version contains in-frame clones alone and is incomplete. The sample consists of about 1 million clones, about three quarters of them appearing once.

The TCR comes from a man aged 18 to 29 in good health. The chain combines TRBV10-3 with TRBJ1-2; TRBD1 matches at 7 bases. The specimen sequenced was memory CD4+ T cells sorted from blood. Subset given: CD45RA-negative fraction. CDR3 sequence (DNA): TGTGCCATCAGACGCGGACAGGAAGAATATGGCTACACCTTC. It specifies CAIRRGQEEYGYTF.